One sample yielded the 23 T cell receptor beta chains listed below, sequenced in a study of CD8 T cells in ankylosing spondylitis (dated 2017 in TCRdb). Beyond this particular receptor, the publication reports: Blood from ankylosing spondylitis patients appeared to be characterized by a TCR beta motif made up of seven or eight highly homologous amino acid variants.

The library was generated by 5' RACE. The sequencer was an Illumina HiSeq 2500. The public reads were quality trimmed at Q25 with fastp and then assembled into clones with MiXCR by TCRdb, keeping productive beta chains. Rows with a matching CDR3 protein are joined into one entry that keeps the most common DNA and genes. The sample table contains 220,000 or so distinct CDR3 sequences; only one count was recorded for approximately 20% of them. The top ten hold roughly 42% of the sample. The antigens of these receptors remain unknown. The specimen was blood, either unsorted or a sorted T cell fraction (not recorded which). Every receptor here comes from a male donor with ankylosing spondylitis.

The chain links TRBV2 to TRBJ1-1; 7 nucleotides match TRBD1. The CDR3 sequence is 13 residues long. After removal of 10 bases from V and 2 bases from J, the junction contained 7 bases not matched to a gene. Germline V gene data show CDR1 as SNHLY and CDR2 as FYNNEI. The CDR3 loop reads CATSTGINTEAFF. The DNA of the CDR3 is TGTGCCACCTCGACAGGGATTAACACTGAAGCTTTCTTT.

The chain uses TRBV5-1 and TRBJ1-6; D not certain. The CDR3 length is 15 residues. The germline CDR1 and CDR2 sequences are SGHRS and YFSETQ. Deletions cut 0 bases from V and 5 bases from J, with 9 bases between. CDR3 sequence reads: CASSLVRSDNSPLHF. The DNA of the CDR3 is TGCGCCAGCAGCTTGGTCAGGTCAGATAATTCACCCCTCCACTTT.

V gene TRBV21-1 combines with J gene TRBJ2-1; TRBD1 is the table's D call, not checked against the DNA. TRBV21-1 is a listed pseudogene. The length of the CDR3 is 12 residues. The CDR3 coding sequence is TGTGCCAGCAGCAAAGAGGGGGGTCAACAGTTCTTC. It yields the protein CASSKEGGQQFF.

This clonotype has only a few counts. The chain employs TRBV28 and TRBJ2-5; TRBD1 agrees at 8 bases. Trimming cost V 6 bases and J 0 bases; bases outside gene matches: 3. CDR3 length equals 14 residues. CDR1 and CDR2 (germline): MDHEN, SYDVKM. In DNA, the CDR3 is TGTGCCAGCAGAGGGGACAGGTACCAAGAGACCCAGTACTTC. Its translation: CASRGDRYQETQYF. Filled out from reference TRBV28 and TRBJ2-5, the complete variable domain reads DVKVTQSSRYLVKRTGEKVFLECVQDMDHENMFWYRQDPGLGLRLIYFSYDVKMKEKGDIPEGYSVSREKKERFSLILESASTNQTSMYLCASRGDRYQETQYFGPGTRLLVL.

The gene calls are TRBV9 and TRBJ2-5, with D perhaps TRBD2 (7 bases). V shed 1 base and J shed 6 bases, with 10 bases lying between them. Germline V gene lookup returns CDR1 SGDLS and CDR2 YYNGEE. This CDR3 spans 13 amino acids. Here the CDR3 DNA reads TGTGCCAGCAGCGTATCCGGGGGGCAGACCCAGTACTTC. It specifies CASSVSGGQTQYF.

This clonotype has just a few counts. V usage is TRBV6-1 and J usage is TRBJ1-1; no reliable D call. The V and J ends lost 5 bases and 1 base respectively, with 8 bases between them. The CDR3 covers 13 residues. From germline, CDR1 is MNHNS and CDR2 SASEGT. The CDR3 is CASSPEWNTEAFF. The DNA for the CDR3 is TGTGCCAGCAGTCCCGAGTGGAACACTGAAGCTTTCTTT.

The chain has TRBV20-1 and TRBJ2-3, with TRBD2 identical over 14 bases. The CDR3 has 15 amino acids. Per the germline V gene, CDR1 is DFQATT and CDR2 is SNEGSKA (reference sequence). V shed 6 bases, J shed 4 bases, and the junction held 6 bases outside the gene matches. Here the CDR3 reads CSASGLAGDSDTQYF. CDR3 nucleotides: TGCAGTGCGTCGGGACTAGCGGGAGACTCAGATACGCAGTATTTT.

This chain joins TRBV5-4 and TRBJ2-1; 8 bases agree with TRBD2. The CDR3 contains 16 residues. The trim removed 4 bases at V and 0 bases at J, leaving 6 bases unmatched. Germline V lookup: CDR1 SGHNT, CDR2 YYREEE (reference sequence). The CDR3 spells CASSSTSGGSYNEQFF. The DNA for the CDR3 is TGTGCCAGCAGCAGCACTAGCGGTGGCTCCTACAATGAGCAGTTCTTC.

The sample holds a few counts of this clonotype. This rearrangement joins TRBV7-2 to TRBJ2-7; 9 bases match TRBD1. Germline trimming cut 5 bases from V and 1 base from J; bases unmatched to any gene: 6. The CDR3 runs 15 residues. The V gene's germline CDR1 is SGHTA and CDR2 FQGNSA. The CDR3 DNA follows: TGTGCCAGCAGCATCGACAGGGGGGCATCCTACGAGCAGTACTTC. Its translation is CASSIDRGASYEQYF.

This clonotype was picked up a small number of times. This chain links TRBV28 with TRBJ2-5; no definite D call. V was trimmed by 3 bases and J by 4 bases, leaving 12 bases between them. Germline lookup yields CDR1 MDHEN and CDR2 SYDVKM. The length of the CDR3 is 14 residues. Written as DNA, the CDR3 is TGTGCCAGCAGTTTTGATATTAGTGGAGAGACCCAGTACTTC. As protein: CASSFDISGETQYF.

The rearrangement links TRBV19 to TRBJ1-2; TRBD1 agrees at 8 bases. This CDR3 spans 15 amino acids. The junction had 10 bases not matched to a gene; V was cut back by 6 bases and J by 4 bases. The germline V gene has CDR1 LNHDA and CDR2 SQIVND (reference sequence). Here the CDR3 DNA reads TGTGCCAGTAGCCCAACAGGGGGGAGTGGCTATGGCTACACCTTC. Encoded protein: CASSPTGGSGYGYTF.

This clonotype was observed a few times. This sequence joins TRBV12-3 or TRBV12-4 and TRBJ1-5; D gene unclear. Trimming cost V 3 bases and J 6 bases, with 18 bases left between them. The CDR3 totals 16 residues. CDR3 DNA sequence: TGTGCCAGCAGTTTTTTTTTTCTCAGGCAACGTCAGCCCCAGCATTTT. Translation: CASSFFFLRQRQPQHF.

This clonotype has ten or more counts. The chain uses TRBV10-3 and TRBJ2-7; D unclear. V lost 2 bases, J lost 2 bases, and 4 bases lay in between. The CDR3 is made up of 12 amino acids. CDR1 and CDR2 (germline): ENHRY, SYGVKD. This chain's CDR3 is CAISEEAYEQYF. Written as DNA, the CDR3 is TGTGCCATCAGTGAGGAAGCCTACGAGCAGTACTTC.

The J gene is TRBJ2-1, the V gene TRBV27; TRBD2 agrees at 12 bases. Germline V gene lookup returns CDR1 MNHEY and CDR2 SMNVEV (reference sequence). V lost 3 bases and J lost 9; bases outside the gene matches: 6. This CDR3 comprises 15 residues. CDR3 sequence: CASSFQGLAGFEQFF. Written as DNA, the CDR3 is TGTGCCAGCAGTTTTCAGGGACTAGCGGGTTTTGAGCAGTTCTTC.

This sequence joins TRBV4-1 and TRBJ2-7, with D perhaps matching TRBD1 (5 bases). Trimming took off 0 bases at V and 6 bases at J, with 12 bases between the two ends. The germline gives CDR1 MGHRA, CDR2 YSYEKL. The CDR3 loop spans 14 amino acids. The CDR3 loop reads CASSQDRQFGEQYF. The DNA for the CDR3 is TGCGCCAGCAGCCAAGATAGACAGTTCGGCGAGCAGTACTTC.

This clonotype was counted ten times or more. The gene calls are TRBV29-1 and TRBJ2-7, with 15 bases lining up with TRBD2. The germline V gene encodes CDR1 SQVTM and CDR2 ANQGSEA. J was trimmed by 1 base and V by 3 bases; bases with no gene match: 1. There are 15 residues in the CDR3. The CDR3 loop is CSVEGLAGGSYEQYF. CDR3 DNA: TGCAGCGTTGAGGGACTAGCGGGAGGATCCTACGAGCAGTACTTC.

In its sample, this clonotype was seen a few times. The chain joins TRBV6-6 to TRBJ2-7; weak D call: TRBD2 (5 bases). Germline V gives CDR1 MNHNY, CDR2 SVGAGI (reference sequence). This CDR3 spans 13 amino acids. Trimming took off 10 bases at V and 0 bases at J, with 13 bases between the two ends. The CDR3 bases are TGTGCCACCCAAGGCGGGTCCTCCTACGAGCAGTACTTC. Translated, it gives CATQGGSSYEQYF.

V usage is TRBV20-1 and J usage is TRBJ2-7; D may be TRBD1 (5 bases). CDR3 size: 21 residues. The germline gives CDR1 DFQATT, CDR2 SNEGSKA (reference sequence). The germline V and J ends were trimmed by 0 bases and 4 bases, with 34 bases remaining between them. CDR3 sequence: CSARDLVVGWETGAVRYEQYF. As DNA, the CDR3 is TGCAGTGCTAGAGATTTAGTCGTTGGATGGGAAACTGGGGCAGTCCGATACGAGCAGTACTTC.

At least ten counts were recorded for this clonotype. The genes are TRBV27 and TRBJ2-7; TRBD2 might be the D (5 bases). Trimming cost V 3 bases and J 0 bases, with 9 bases left between them. Germline values: CDR1 MNHEY, CDR2 SMNVEV (reference sequence). The length of the CDR3 is 14 residues. Here the CDR3 reads CASSFLGSSYEQYF. The CDR3 DNA is TGTGCCAGCAGTTTCTTGGGGAGCTCCTACGAGCAGTACTTC.

The chain couples TRBV7-9 to TRBJ1-1, with D unresolved. This CDR3 comprises 15 residues. CDR1 and CDR2 (germline): SEHNR, FQNEAQ (reference sequence). Trimming left V 1 base short and J 3 bases short, with 12 bases between. The CDR3 bases are TGTGCCAGCAGCTTAGGAATCGACATAGACACTGAAGCTTTCTTT. Translating gives CASSLGIDIDTEAFF.

The sample holds a few counts of this clonotype. J is TRBJ2-7 and V is TRBV29-1, with no clear D. Looked up from germline, CDR1 is SQVTM and CDR2 is ANQGSEA. CDR3 length: 12 amino acids. Trimming cost V 7 bases and J 3 bases, with 13 bases left between them. CDR3: CSAWTDNYEQYF. CDR3 sequence (DNA): TGCAGCGCGTGGACCGATAACTACGAGCAGTACTTC.

This chain links TRBV5-1 with TRBJ2-1; D might be TRBD1 or TRBD2, each matching 6 bases. In germline, CDR1 is SGHRS, CDR2 YFSETQ. CDR3 length equals 16 residues. The V gene lost 2 bases and the J gene lost 8 bases, with 20 bases spanning the gap. The CDR3 bases are TGCGCCAGCAGCTTTTCGGGGCAGGGGACTTGGGATGAGCAGTTCTTC. Translated: CASSFSGQGTWDEQFF.

The J gene is TRBJ1-2, the V gene TRBV7-6, with TRBD1 matching 7 bases. The J segment lost 4 bases and the V segment lost 1 base, leaving 3 bases of the junction unmatched. Germline loops: CDR1 SGHVS, CDR2 FNYEAQ. CDR3 size: 14 residues. CDR3 amino acids: CASSLEAGGYGYTF. In DNA, the CDR3 is TGTGCCAGCAGCTTAGAGGCAGGGGGCTATGGCTACACCTTC.